These 27 T cell receptor beta chains were all obtained from the same sample, sequenced in a study of T-cell memory formation after mild COVID-19. TCRdb independently ran MiXCR on the 5' RACE reads; one entry per CDR3 protein. The table records approximately 46,000 distinct CDR3 sequences, approximately 12% of them present only once. Sequencing input: PBMCs or a T cell subset sorted from them (not recorded which). These receptors were collected from a man in his late teens or twenties who had mild COVID-19 (a few samples of this study predate the infection). Cell type and time point are not known.

This clonotype was counted only a few times. DNA of the CDR3: TGTGCCAGCAGTGCCAAAGGGGACGGGGCAGATACGCAGTATTTT. This encodes CASSAKGDGADTQYF. V is TRBV6-4 and J is TRBJ2-3; D might be TRBD1 or TRBD2, each matching 5 bases. Trimming cost V 4 bases and J 4 bases, with 15 bases left between them. Germline values: CDR1 MRHNA, CDR2 SNTAGT. This CDR3 region has 15 residues.

The rearrangement links TRBV28 to TRBJ2-7, with a possible D match to TRBD2 (6 bases). From germline, CDR1 is MDHEN and CDR2 SYDVKM. There are 15 residues in the CDR3. V was trimmed by 3 bases and J by 0 bases, leaving 12 bases between them. The CDR3 DNA follows: TGTGCCAGCAGTTTCGGCGGGGCAACCTCCTACGAGCAGTACGTC. Protein: CASSFGGATSYEQYV.

This clonotype came up a few times. The V and J genes are TRBV5-1 and TRBJ2-5; 9 nucleotides agree with TRBD2. After removal of 0 bases from V and 3 bases from J, the junction contained 12 bases not matched to a gene. The CDR3 runs to 18 residues. Germline lookup yields CDR1 SGHRS and CDR2 YFSETQ. The CDR3 DNA sequence: TGCGCCAGCAGCTTGGCTGTAGCGGGGGCCCGGGGCGAAGAGACCCAGTACTTC. Protein product: CASSLAVAGARGEETQYF.

The sample holds one count of this clonotype. The chain couples TRBV12-3 or TRBV12-4 to TRBJ2-3, with D tentatively TRBD2 (6 bases). The V and J ends lost 2 bases and 0 bases respectively, with 12 bases between them. The CDR3 has 16 amino acids. For the CDR3, the DNA is TGTGCCAGCAGTTTATGGCTAGCGCTGAGCACAGATACGCAGTATTTT. This sequence encodes CASSLWLALSTDTQYF.

At least ten counts were recorded for this clonotype. The chain links TRBV12-3 or TRBV12-4 to TRBJ2-3, with D hard to call. The CDR3 is 14 residues long. Trimming left V 1 base short and J 2 bases short, with 7 bases between. The CDR3 DNA reads as TGTGCCAGCAGTTTAGTGCAGATCACAGATACGCAGTATTTT. Amino acid sequence: CASSLVQITDTQYF.

This clonotype was picked up many times. V gene TRBV4-2 combines with J gene TRBJ1-5; 9 bases match TRBD1. Losses at the gene ends were 3 bases for V and 4 bases for J; bases not matched to a gene: 10. This CDR3 region has 17 residues. Germline V CDR1 and CDR2: LGHNA, YNFKEQ. CDR3 in amino acids: CASSQYLGTGTNQPQHF. Here the CDR3 DNA reads TGTGCCAGCAGCCAGTACCTCGGGACAGGGACTAATCAGCCCCAGCATTTT.

This clonotype was recorded many times. The chain links TRBV20-1 to TRBJ2-5, with TRBD2 identical over 16 bases. With 2 bases clipped from V and 5 bases from J, the junction kept 11 bases outside the gene matches. Germline-derived CDR1 and CDR2 are DFQATT and SNEGSKA (reference sequence). This CDR3 has 18 residues. The CDR3 sequence is CSARRRGTSGGALETQYF. The DNA for the CDR3 is TGCAGTGCTAGACGACGCGGGACTAGCGGGGGGGCCTTGGAGACCCAGTACTTC.

This clonotype has a count of ten or more. V and J are TRBV27 and TRBJ2-5; D unclear. V was pared by 4 bases and J by 5 bases, with 11 bases between. The CDR3 is 13 amino acids. CDR1 is MNHEY, CDR2 SMNVEV, per germline (reference sequence). The CDR3 DNA sequence: TGTGCCAGCAGTTCGAAACTGTGGGAGACCCAGTACTTC. Translated, it gives CASSSKLWETQYF.

This chain joins TRBV6-6 and TRBJ2-6, with D tentatively TRBD1 (5 bases). Germline loops: CDR1 MNHNY, CDR2 SVGAGI (reference sequence). This CDR3 is built from 14 residues. Trimming stripped 6 bases from V and 2 bases from J, with 8 bases between. The CDR3 DNA reads TGTGCCAGCAGCCTCAGGGCTGGGGCCAACGTCCTGACTTTC. Protein product: CASSLRAGANVLTF.

At least ten counts were recorded for this clonotype. The V and J genes are TRBV7-2 and TRBJ2-3, with D possibly matching TRBD1 (6 bases). This CDR3 is built from 13 residues. The germline gives CDR1 SGHTA, CDR2 FQGNSA. Trimming took 6 bases from V and 3 from J, leaving 10 bases between them. This CDR3 is CASRTTGTDTQYF. DNA of the CDR3: TGTGCCAGCAGGACAACAGGGACAGATACGCAGTATTTT.

This clonotype has more than one count but fewer than ten. The chain carries TRBV7-9 and TRBJ2-1, with TRBD2 matching 12 bases. In germline, CDR1 is SEHNR, CDR2 FQNEAQ (reference sequence). V dropped 4 bases and J dropped 6; count of bases not matched to a gene: 1. This CDR3 has 14 amino acids. This chain's CDR3 is CASSSSGGANEQFF. The DNA for the CDR3 is TGTGCCAGCAGCTCTAGCGGGGGGGCCAATGAGCAGTTCTTC. Full variable domain (rest looked up from reference TRBV7-9 and TRBJ2-1): DTGVSQNPRHKITKRGQNVTFRCDPISEHNRLYWYRQTLGQGPEFLTYFQNEAQLEKSRLLSDRFSAERPKGSFSTLEIQRTEQGDSAMYLCASSSSGGANEQFFGPGTRLTVL.

The chain uses TRBV5-1 and TRBJ1-3; D gene ambiguous. Trimming took off 4 bases at V and 1 base at J, with 9 bases between the two ends. The V gene's germline CDR1 is SGHRS and CDR2 YFSETQ. The CDR3 runs to 14 residues. CDR3 DNA: TGCGCCAGCAGCGTAGGCCATTCTGGAAACACCATATATTTT. Protein sequence: CASSVGHSGNTIYF. Full variable domain (outside the CDR3, taken from reference TRBV5-1 and TRBJ1-3): KAGVTQTPRYLIKTRGQQVTLSCSPISGHRSVSWYQQTPGQGLQFLFEYFSETQRNKGNFPGRFSGRQFSNSRSEMNVSTLELGDSALYLCASSVGHSGNTIYFGEGSWLTVV.

This clonotype was observed at least ten times. This rearrangement joins TRBV12-3 or TRBV12-4 to TRBJ2-6; D might be TRBD1 (5 bases). The CDR3 length is 15 residues. The V end was cut by 7 bases, the J end by 4 bases, with 14 bases between. CDR3 sequence: CASTVGARGANVLTF. The CDR3 DNA sequence: TGTGCCAGCACCGTAGGGGCGCGGGGGGCCAACGTCCTGACTTTC.

This clonotype was seen repeatedly, ten times or more. The genes are TRBV7-2 and TRBJ2-7; no clear D. The CDR3 has 16 amino acids. Trimming took 5 bases from V and 0 from J, leaving 17 bases between them. Germline lookup yields CDR1 SGHTA and CDR2 FQGNSA. The CDR3 coding sequence is TGTGCCAGCAGCCGTGACCGATCGAAGGTCTCCTACGAGCAGTACTTC. Translation gives CASSRDRSKVSYEQYF.

This clonotype was seen many times. The genes are TRBV20-1 and TRBJ2-1, with TRBD1 matching 9 bases. Unmatched junction bases numbered 2, after V lost 0 bases and J lost 2 bases. Germline assignment: CDR1 DFQATT and CDR2 SNEGSKA (reference sequence). CDR3 size: 15 residues. The CDR3: CSARDRDRAYNEQFF. In nucleotides, the CDR3 is TGCAGTGCTAGAGACCGGGACAGGGCCTACAATGAGCAGTTCTTC.

The V call is TRBV7-9, the J call TRBJ2-5; TRBD1 matches at 7 bases. J lost 2 bases, V lost 0 bases, and 3 bases had no gene match. The CDR3 has 15 amino acids. Germline CDR1 and CDR2: SEHNR and FQNEAQ (reference sequence). The CDR3 spells CASSLAGQVQETQYF. DNA for the CDR3: TGTGCCAGCAGCTTAGCCGGACAGGTACAAGAGACCCAGTACTTC.

There are a few counts of this clonotype. The rearrangement links TRBV5-1 to TRBJ1-5, with 7 bases identical to TRBD1. The CDR3 covers 14 residues. V lost 4 bases to trimming and J lost 9 bases; unmatched junction nucleotides: 10. CDR1 is SGHRS and CDR2 is YFSETQ in the germline V gene. The CDR3 bases are TGCGCCAGCAGCCCTACGACAGGGAACGGGCCCCAGCATTTT. Amino acid sequence: CASSPTTGNGPQHF. Combining the CDR3 with reference TRBV5-1 and TRBJ1-5 gives the whole variable domain KAGVTQTPRYLIKTRGQQVTLSCSPISGHRSVSWYQQTPGQGLQFLFEYFSETQRNKGNFPGRFSGRQFSNSRSEMNVSTLELGDSALYLCASSPTTGNGPQHFGDGTRLSIL.

This clonotype was found a few times. The J gene is TRBJ2-3, the V gene TRBV7-9, with TRBD2 as a possible D gene (5 bases). Looked up from germline, CDR1 is SEHNR and CDR2 is FQNEAQ (reference sequence). The V gene lost 4 bases and the J gene lost 0 bases, with 8 bases spanning the gap. The CDR3 is made up of 14 amino acids. In nucleotides, the CDR3 is TGTGCCAGCAGCTCGGACTCTAGCACAGATACGCAGTATTTT. Its protein is CASSSDSSTDTQYF.

The chain employs TRBV6-5 and TRBJ2-5; tentatively, D is TRBD1 or TRBD2 (5 bases each). The CDR3 loop spans 15 amino acids. Germline V gene lookup returns CDR1 MNHEY and CDR2 SVGAGI. Trimming cost V 8 bases and J 5 bases, with 21 bases left between them. In nucleotides, the CDR3 is TGTGCCAGCGTGGCAGGGTCCCCTCGGGGCGAGACCCAGTACTTC. The encoded protein is CASVAGSPRGETQYF.

This clonotype was counted between two and nine times. The chain has TRBV5-1 and TRBJ1-1; D unresolved. Germline V gene sequence: CDR1 SGHRS, CDR2 YFSETQ. The V and J ends lost 4 bases and 1 base respectively, with 8 bases between them. CDR3 size: 13 residues. In DNA, the CDR3 is TGCGCCAGCAGCGCAGGCGAGAACACTGAAGCTTTCTTT. This gives the protein CASSAGENTEAFF.

This clonotype has only a few counts. The chain links TRBV5-4 to TRBJ2-3; 9 bases are shared with TRBD2. V trimming: 2 bases; J trimming: 5 bases; junction bases outside the gene matches: 6. The length of the CDR3 is 15 residues. Per germline, CDR1 SGHNT and CDR2 YYREEE (reference sequence). CDR3 protein: CASSLRGGAGDTQYF. DNA of the CDR3: TGTGCCAGCAGCTTACGCGGGGGGGCCGGAGATACGCAGTATTTT.

This clonotype turned up a few times. The chain carries TRBV27 and TRBJ1-5; D is unresolved. The length of the CDR3 is 14 residues. Germline CDR1 and CDR2: MNHEY and SMNVEV (reference sequence). Deletions cut 6 bases from V and 2 bases from J, with 11 bases between. CDR3: CASSLRPGNQPQHF. The CDR3 DNA reads TGTGCCAGCAGCTTGCGTCCAGGCAATCAGCCCCAGCATTTT.

The rearrangement links TRBV5-6 to TRBJ1-2; the match to TRBD1 covers 7 bases. The CDR3 is 16 residues long. The V segment lost 3 bases and the J segment 0 bases; nucleotides outside the gene matches: 8. Germline lookup yields CDR1 SGHDT and CDR2 YYEEEE. DNA of the CDR3: TGTGCCAGCAGCTCCATCCTCGACAGGGCTAACTATGGCTACACCTTC. Amino acids: CASSSILDRANYGYTF.

The V and J genes are TRBV29-1 and TRBJ1-5, with D uncertain. The length of the CDR3 is 13 residues. The V end lost 3 bases, the J end lost 6 bases, and 12 bases lay between the germline ends. Germline V lookup: CDR1 SQVTM, CDR2 ANQGSEA. CDR3: CSVESQVGQPQHF. The CDR3 bases are TGCAGCGTTGAGTCCCAGGTCGGTCAGCCCCAGCATTTT.

In this sample, this clonotype turned up many times. The gene calls are TRBV7-9 and TRBJ2-5; unclear D gene. Germline CDR1 is SEHNR and CDR2 is FQNEAQ (reference sequence). This CDR3 contains 14 residues. V was clipped by 4 bases and J by 2 bases, with 11 bases between them. The CDR3 nucleotides are TGTGCCAGCAGCTACTGGGCTTTACAAGAGACCCAGTACTTC. This encodes CASSYWALQETQYF. Drawing the rest from reference TRBV7-9 and TRBJ2-5, the complete variable domain is DTGVSQNPRHKITKRGQNVTFRCDPISEHNRLYWYRQTLGQGPEFLTYFQNEAQLEKSRLLSDRFSAERPKGSFSTLEIQRTEQGDSAMYLCASSYWALQETQYFGPGTRLLVL.

This clonotype was counted between two and nine times. The chain links TRBV4-1 to TRBJ2-4; 11 bases are shared with TRBD2. V lost 4 bases and J lost 7; bases outside the gene matches: 12. This CDR3 contains 17 residues. Germline CDR1 MGHRA, CDR2 YSYEKL. This CDR3 reads CASSPGLAVLKGNIQYF. The CDR3 DNA reads as TGCGCCAGCAGCCCGGGACTAGCGGTCCTGAAGGGTAACATTCAGTACTTC.

This clonotype was observed a handful of times. The chain links TRBV7-6 to TRBJ1-1; a possible D gene is TRBD1 (6 bases). Trimming shortened V by 5 bases and J by 3 bases, and 10 bases separated the two germline ends. The germline V gene has CDR1 SGHVS and CDR2 FNYEAQ. The CDR3 is made up of 13 amino acids. CDR3 nucleotides: TGTGCCAGCAGCGTACAGGGTTACACTGAAGCTTTCTTT. Its protein product is CASSVQGYTEAFF.